A selection of T cell receptor beta chains follows, all from one sample in a study of blood T cell repertoires in COVID-19. Assay used: immunoSEQ multiplex PCR; TCRdb lists only in-frame clones, some missing. Among about 80,000 clones listed, more than 70% were seen once. Sequencing input: peripheral blood. The source of these receptors is a man between 65 and 80 years old with active or convalescent COVID-19. The CDR3 runs from the conserved cysteine through the conserved F or W. Fields, in order: CDR3 protein, CDR3 DNA, clone size, V gene, D gene, J gene. A D gene is named only where the DNA matches it firmly. Clone size is shown for a subset of rows, as once, few, many or a class of expanded clone.

CASTPGQGLIGETQYF TGTGCCAGCACCCCGGGACAGGGGTTGATCGGGGAGACCCAGTACTTC once TRBV3-1/TRBV3-2 TRBD1 TRBJ2-5
CASSATRGNEQFF TGTGCCAGCAGTGCAACAAGGGGTAATGAGCAGTTCTTC . TRBV9 . TRBJ2-1
CAWSVRLAGGRRLNEQFF TGTGCCTGGAGTGTACGACTAGCGGGGGGACGACGACTAAATGAGCAGTTCTTC once TRBV30 TRBD2 TRBJ2-1
CASSEQGSNQPQHF TGTGCCAGCAGTGAACAGGGGAGCAATCAGCCCCAGCATTTT . TRBV2 . TRBJ1-5
CASDGLLNSPLHF TGTGCCAGCGACGGACTTCTCAATTCACCCCTCCACTTT . TRBV28 . TRBJ1-6
CASSLDRVGSAYGYTF TGTGCCAGCAGTTTGGACAGGGTGGGGAGTGCCTATGGCTACACCTTC . TRBV28 TRBD1 TRBJ1-2
CASSRGQGVILGEEQYF TGTGCCAGCAGCCGGGGACAGGGGGTCATCCTCGGGGAGGAGCAGTACTTC . TRBV7-6 TRBD1 TRBJ2-7
CATWTSTSYEQYF TGTGCCACCTGGACATCTACATCCTACGAGCAGTACTTC . TRBV2 . TRBJ2-7
CASSVGLHTPYEQYF TGTGCCAGCAGTGTCGGACTGCATACACCCTACGAGCAGTACTTC . TRBV2 . TRBJ2-7
CASTQAGTGNNSPLHF TGTGCCAGCACCCAAGCCGGGACAGGGAATAATTCACCCCTCCACTTT few TRBV7-9 TRBD1 TRBJ1-6
CAISGTSNTEAFF TGTGCCATCAGCGGGACATCGAACACTGAAGCTTTCTTT . TRBV10-3 . TRBJ1-1
CASSLVGENTEAFF TGTGCCAGCAGCTTAGTCGGGGAAAACACTGAAGCTTTCTTT . TRBV11-3 . TRBJ1-1
CASSLPGGSYEQYF TGCGCCAGCAGCTTGCCGGGGGGCTCCTACGAGCAGTACTTC . TRBV5-1 TRBD2 TRBJ2-7
CASRLTTGGYYNEQFF TGTGCCAGCAGACTCACTACGGGGGGCTATTACAATGAGCAGTTCTTC . TRBV3-1/TRBV3-2 . TRBJ2-1
CASSTQLETQYF TGTGCCAGCAGTACCCAACTAGAGACCCAGTACTTC once TRBV2 . TRBJ2-5
CASSRGYATGEKLFF TGCGCCAGCAGCCGGGGATACGCCACGGGTGAAAAACTGTTTTTT . TRBV5-1 . TRBJ1-4
CASSAPGQGTDTQYF TGTGCCAGCAGCGCCCCGGGACAGGGGACAGATACGCAGTATTTT . TRBV11-3 TRBD1 TRBJ2-3
CASTKDREGEQYF TGCGCCAGTACCAAGGACAGGGAAGGCGAGCAGTACTTC few TRBV5-1 TRBD1 TRBJ2-7
CASSSDSFDTQYF TGTGCCAGCAGCTCTGACAGCTTTGATACGCAGTATTTT . TRBV7-3 . TRBJ2-3
CAISEPLRETQYF TGTGCCATCAGTGAGCCCCTCCGTGAGACCCAGTACTTC . TRBV10-3 . TRBJ2-5